These 12 T cell receptor beta chains share one sample of origin, sequenced in a study of T cells after yellow fever vaccination. In TCRdb, the 5' RACE reads were re-called with MiXCR into one record per CDR3 protein. The repertoire includes 100,000 to 150,000 distinct CDR3 sequences, around 9.8% of them detected once, and roughly 43% sits in the top ten. The sequencing used CD8+ T cells sorted from PBMCs, collected on the day of the yellow fever booster vaccination. The receptor source for this set is a man aged 18 to 29 who received the YFV17D yellow fever vaccine.

This clonotype came up a few times. The gene calls are TRBV6-6 and TRBJ2-7; 8 nucleotides align to TRBD1. CDR3 size: 15 residues. J gave up 2 bases and V 6 bases, and 9 bases lay outside the gene matches. The germline V gene has CDR1 MNHNY and CDR2 SVGAGI (reference sequence). CDR3 sequence: CASSPRTGLPYEQYF. CDR3 DNA sequence: TGTGCCAGCAGCCCACGGACAGGGCTTCCCTACGAGCAGTACTTC.

The J gene is TRBJ2-4, the V gene TRBV6-1; D may be TRBD1 (5 bases). Trimming removed 7 bases from V and 3 bases from J, with 16 bases in between. Germline CDR1 MNHNS, CDR2 SASEGT. The CDR3 extends over 15 amino acids. The CDR3 spells CASMEQGWGKNIQYF. The CDR3, as DNA: TGTGCCAGCATGGAGCAGGGCTGGGGCAAAAACATTCAGTACTTC.

The chain is built from TRBV12-3 or TRBV12-4 and TRBJ1-1; D uncertain. Trimming stripped 8 bases from V and 1 base from J, with 11 bases between. This CDR3 spans 13 amino acids. The chain's CDR3 is CASGPPGNTEAFF. In DNA form, the CDR3 reads TGTGCCAGCGGTCCCCCCGGGAACACTGAAGCTTTCTTT.

This clonotype was counted between two and nine times. The chain joins TRBV19 to TRBJ1-5; a possible D gene is TRBD1 (5 bases). The CDR3 runs 17 residues. The germline V and J ends were trimmed by 11 bases and 3 bases, with 26 bases remaining between them. The germline V gene has CDR1 LNHDA and CDR2 SQIVND (reference sequence). The CDR3 DNA reads as TGTGCCGGGGGTCATGTTTCACCTTCAGGGTACAATCAGCCCCAGCATTTT. This sequence encodes CAGGHVSPSGYNQPQHF.

This clonotype was seen many times. This chain connects TRBV4-1 to TRBJ2-5; D gene ambiguous. This CDR3 is 15 amino acids long. Germline CDR1 reads MGHRA; CDR2 reads YSYEKL. Trimming cost V 1 base and J 5 bases, with 14 bases left between them. The CDR3 here is CASSQGPVSGETQYF. In DNA, the CDR3 is TGCGCCAGCAGCCAAGGTCCAGTTTCGGGTGAGACCCAGTACTTC.

This clonotype was counted at least ten times. The genes are TRBV5-1 and TRBJ2-2; 9 bases fit TRBD2. CDR1 is SGHRS and CDR2 is YFSETQ in the germline V gene. V shed 4 bases, J shed 3 bases, and the junction held 10 bases outside the gene matches. This CDR3 is 17 amino acids long. CDR3 nucleotides: TGCGCCAGCAGCCAAATCATAGCGGGGGCCGACACCGGGGAGCTGTTTTTT. The encoded protein is CASSQIIAGADTGELFF.

The CDR3 region is CATSTRRGEWETQYF. CDR3 nucleotides: TGTGCCACCAGCACCAGACGGGGAGAGTGGGAGACCCAGTACTTC. The chain links TRBV15 to TRBJ2-5; D possibly corresponds to TRBD2 (5 bases). Germline V gives CDR1 LNHNV, CDR2 YYDKDF (reference sequence). This CDR3 spans 15 amino acids. V was trimmed by 4 bases and J by 5 bases, leaving 17 bases between them.

This clonotype turned up a few times. V and J are TRBV3-1 and TRBJ1-2, with D possibly being TRBD1 (6 bases). The V gene's germline CDR1 is LGHDT and CDR2 YNNKEL (reference sequence). This CDR3 spans 15 amino acids. V lost 3 bases to trimming and J lost 3 bases, with 14 bases between them. CDR3 in DNA: TGTGCCAGCAGCCATACAGGGCTGGGCGACTATGGCTACACCTTC. Translating it yields CASSHTGLGDYGYTF.

The chain couples TRBV12-3 or TRBV12-4 to TRBJ2-1; a possible D gene is TRBD1 (5 bases). The CDR3 is 13 amino acids. The germline V and J ends were trimmed by 4 bases and 8 bases, with 12 bases remaining between them. The CDR3: CASSSDTWDEQFF. In DNA, the CDR3 is TGTGCCAGCAGTTCGGACACCTGGGATGAGCAGTTCTTC.

This clonotype showed up many times. This sequence joins TRBV29-1 and TRBJ2-1; D is unresolved. The V and J ends lost 4 bases and 4 bases respectively, with 5 bases between them. Germline lookup yields CDR1 SQVTM and CDR2 ANQGSEA. CDR3 length: 11 amino acids. CDR3 protein: CSVAGYNEQFF. The CDR3 nucleotides read TGCAGCGTTGCCGGGTACAATGAGCAGTTCTTC.

J is TRBJ2-7 and V is TRBV4-3; D is possibly TRBD2 (6 bases). The V end was cut by 2 bases, the J end by 3 bases, with 11 bases between. The CDR3 consists of 14 residues. CDR1 is LGHNA, CDR2 YSLEER, per germline. CDR3 amino acids: CASSQWWGLYEQYF. CDR3 DNA: TGCGCCAGCAGCCAATGGTGGGGACTCTACGAGCAGTACTTC.

This clonotype has just a few counts. V usage is TRBV3-1 and J usage is TRBJ2-3, with TRBD2 matching over 8 bases. Per the germline V gene, CDR1 is LGHDT and CDR2 is YNNKEL (reference sequence). The CDR3 loop spans 16 amino acids. V lost 0 bases and J lost 3; bases outside the gene matches: 5. CDR3 sequence: CASSQEERGLTDTQYF. The CDR3 DNA reads TGTGCCAGCAGCCAAGAGGAGCGGGGGTTGACAGATACGCAGTATTTT.